This TCR beta chain emerged from a study of control samples from healthy donors and cancer patients. This clone was found once. This table comes from immunoSEQ multiplex PCR, and its TCRdb copy is limited to in-frame clones, with some not included. Among about 130,000 clones, around 93% were seen once, and the ten largest hold 8.6%. This sequence originates from a young man in good health. Sequenced material: blood.

CDR3 DNA: TGTGCCAGCAGCTTGGCAGCGTCTAACTATGGCTACACCTTC. Residues: CASSLAASNYGYTF. The rearrangement joins TRBV5-5 to TRBJ1-2; D is uncertain. CDR3 length equals 14 residues. Per the germline V gene, CDR1 is SGHKS and CDR2 is YYEKEE (reference sequence). Trimming stripped 0 bases from V and 0 bases from J, with 6 bases between.